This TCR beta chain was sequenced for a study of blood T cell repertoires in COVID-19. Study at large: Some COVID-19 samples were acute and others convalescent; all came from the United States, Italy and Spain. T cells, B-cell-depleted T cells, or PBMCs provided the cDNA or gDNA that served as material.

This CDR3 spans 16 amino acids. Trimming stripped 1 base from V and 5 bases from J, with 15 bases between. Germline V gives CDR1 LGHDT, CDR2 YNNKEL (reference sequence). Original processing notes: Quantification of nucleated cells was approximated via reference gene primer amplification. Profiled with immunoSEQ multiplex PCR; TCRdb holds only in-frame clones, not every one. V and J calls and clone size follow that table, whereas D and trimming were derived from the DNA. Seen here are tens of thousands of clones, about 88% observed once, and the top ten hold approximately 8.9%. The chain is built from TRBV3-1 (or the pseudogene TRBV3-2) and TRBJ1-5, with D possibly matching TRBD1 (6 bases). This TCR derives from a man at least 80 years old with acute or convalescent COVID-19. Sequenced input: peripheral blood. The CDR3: CASSQGWTEYYQPQHF. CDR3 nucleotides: TGTGCCAGCAGCCAAGGGTGGACAGAATATTATCAGCCCCAGCATTTT.